A selection of T cell receptor beta chains follows, all from one sample in a study of radiation and T cells in renal cell carcinoma. Profiled with immunoSEQ multiplex PCR; TCRdb holds only in-frame clones, not every one. Here the sample spans about 59,000 clones, roughly 79% being singletons. Specimen: blood, collected from a patient whose treatment included radiotherapy and nephrectomy. Receptors were obtained from a man in his fifties or sixties with renal cell carcinoma. Each CDR3 is given with its conserved first and last residue. Fields, in order: V gene, D gene, CDR3 length, clone size, J gene, CDR3 protein, CDR3 DNA. The D gene is left open where the match is weak. A row's size may be missing; if present it is once, few, many or a size class.

v_call: TRBV14
d_call: .
cdr3_length: 15
clone_size: .
j_call: TRBJ1-2
cdr3_aa: CASSQGSPGVGGYTF
cdr3_nt: TGTGCCAGCAGCCAAGGATCACCCGGGGTCGGGGGCTACACCTTC

v_call: TRBV27
d_call: .
cdr3_length: 16
clone_size: few
j_call: TRBJ2-4
cdr3_aa: CASSPFPAGSKNIQYF
cdr3_nt: TGTGCCAGCAGTCCTTTCCCCGCGGGGAGTAAAAACATTCAGTACTTC

v_call: TRBV5-1
d_call: TRBD1
cdr3_length: 14
clone_size: .
j_call: TRBJ1-1
cdr3_aa: CASSGGTGGTEAFF
cdr3_nt: TGCGCCAGCAGCGGTGGGACAGGGGGCACTGAAGCTTTCTTT

v_call: TRBV7-2
d_call: .
cdr3_length: 13
clone_size: few
j_call: TRBJ1-1
cdr3_aa: CASSLTVNTEAFF
cdr3_nt: TGTGCCAGCAGCCTAACAGTGAACACTGAAGCTTTCTTT

v_call: TRBV11-3
d_call: .
cdr3_length: 12
clone_size: .
j_call: TRBJ1-2
cdr3_aa: CASSFSGDGYTF
cdr3_nt: TGTGCCAGCAGCTTTTCAGGGGATGGCTACACCTTC

v_call: TRBV19
d_call: .
cdr3_length: 13
clone_size: .
j_call: TRBJ2-1
cdr3_aa: CASSRPGINEQFF
cdr3_nt: TGTGCCAGTAGTAGGCCAGGGATCAATGAGCAGTTCTTC

v_call: TRBV6-5
d_call: .
cdr3_length: 14
clone_size: .
j_call: TRBJ2-7
cdr3_aa: CASTQQGGSYEQYF
cdr3_nt: TGTGCCAGCACACAACAGGGAGGGTCCTACGAGCAGTACTTC

v_call: TRBV30
d_call: .
cdr3_length: 13
clone_size: .
j_call: TRBJ1-5
cdr3_aa: CAWSVDSNQPQHF
cdr3_nt: TGTGCCTGGAGTGTGGACTCCAATCAGCCCCAGCATTTT

v_call: TRBV5-8
d_call: TRBD1
cdr3_length: 15
clone_size: .
j_call: TRBJ2-7
cdr3_aa: CASSSGQGVSYEQYF
cdr3_nt: TGTGCCAGCAGCTCCGGACAGGGGGTATCCTACGAGCAGTACTTC

v_call: TRBV7-9
d_call: .
cdr3_length: 11
clone_size: few
j_call: TRBJ2-7
cdr3_aa: CASSEGVEQYF
cdr3_nt: TGTGCCAGCAGCGAAGGGGTCGAGCAGTACTTC

v_call: TRBV6-5
d_call: .
cdr3_length: 13
clone_size: .
j_call: TRBJ2-5
cdr3_aa: CASSSPSRETQYF
cdr3_nt: TGTGCCAGCAGTTCCCCATCACGGGAGACCCAGTACTTC

v_call: TRBV7-2
d_call: .
cdr3_length: 15
clone_size: .
j_call: TRBJ1-6
cdr3_aa: CASSPGSSYNSPLHF
cdr3_nt: TGTGCCAGCAGCCCTGGGAGCTCCTATAATTCACCCCTCCACTTT

v_call: TRBV19
d_call: .
cdr3_length: 12
clone_size: few
j_call: TRBJ1-4
cdr3_aa: CASSIRGEKLFF
cdr3_nt: TGTGCCAGTAGTATTCGGGGTGAAAAACTGTTTTTT

v_call: TRBV9
d_call: .
cdr3_length: 14
clone_size: .
j_call: TRBJ1-1
cdr3_aa: CASSGSTGGTEAFF
cdr3_nt: TGTGCCAGCAGCGGTAGCACGGGGGGGACTGAAGCTTTCTTT

v_call: TRBV10-3
d_call: .
cdr3_length: 13
clone_size: .
j_call: TRBJ2-7
cdr3_aa: CAISGSGAQEQYF
cdr3_nt: TGTGCCATCAGTGGGTCGGGGGCACAGGAGCAGTACTTC

v_call: TRBV4-3
d_call: .
cdr3_length: 14
clone_size: .
j_call: TRBJ2-1
cdr3_aa: CASSQDRSYNEQFF
cdr3_nt: TGCGCCAGCAGCCAAGATAGGTCCTACAATGAGCAGTTCTTC

v_call: TRBV7-6
d_call: TRBD1
cdr3_length: 18
clone_size: .
j_call: TRBJ2-1
cdr3_aa: CASSFRLRRDRGNNEQFF
cdr3_nt: TGTGCCAGCAGCTTTCGTCTAAGGCGGGACAGGGGCAACAATGAGCAGTTCTTC

v_call: TRBV4-3
d_call: .
cdr3_length: 11
clone_size: .
j_call: TRBJ2-3
cdr3_aa: CASSRGEAQYF
cdr3_nt: TGCGCCAGCAGCCGGGGTGAAGCGCAGTATTTT

v_call: TRBV6-1
d_call: TRBD1
cdr3_length: 15
clone_size: .
j_call: TRBJ2-7
cdr3_aa: CASSEVGTGPYEQYF
cdr3_nt: TGTGCCAGCAGTGAAGTGGGGACAGGGCCCTACGAGCAGTACTTC

v_call: TRBV5-4
d_call: .
cdr3_length: 13
clone_size: .
j_call: TRBJ2-1
cdr3_aa: CASSLAGRDEQFF
cdr3_nt: TGTGCCAGCAGCTTGGCGGGAAGGGATGAGCAGTTCTTC

v_call: TRBV30
d_call: .
cdr3_length: 11
clone_size: .
j_call: TRBJ1-2
cdr3_aa: CAWSLSRAALF
cdr3_nt: TGTGCCTGGAGTCTATCCCGGGCGGCCCTCTTC

v_call: TRBV7-1
d_call: .
cdr3_length: 16
clone_size: .
j_call: TRBJ2-2
cdr3_aa: CASSLDPRQGAGELFF
cdr3_nt: TGTGCCAGCAGCTTAGATCCTAGGCAGGGAGCCGGGGAGCTGTTTTTT

v_call: TRBV13
d_call: .
cdr3_length: 12
clone_size: few
j_call: TRBJ1-1
cdr3_aa: CASRAMGFEAFF
cdr3_nt: TGTGCCAGCAGAGCGATGGGATTTGAAGCTTTCTTT

v_call: TRBV7-9
d_call: .
cdr3_length: 13
clone_size: .
j_call: TRBJ1-3
cdr3_aa: CASRLMEGNTIYF
cdr3_nt: TGTGCCAGCAGACTGATGGAGGGAAACACCATATATTTT

v_call: TRBV5-4
d_call: .
cdr3_length: 15
clone_size: .
j_call: TRBJ2-2
cdr3_aa: CASSLGIGGTGELFF
cdr3_nt: TGTGCCAGCAGCCTCGGGATCGGGGGCACCGGGGAGCTGTTTTTT

v_call: TRBV19
d_call: TRBD1
cdr3_length: 14
clone_size: .
j_call: TRBJ2-2
cdr3_aa: CASSTTGDTGELFF
cdr3_nt: TGTGCCAGTAGCACTACAGGGGACACCGGGGAGCTGTTTTTT

v_call: TRBV7-9
d_call: .
cdr3_length: 14
clone_size: .
j_call: TRBJ1-1
cdr3_aa: CASAYLGGGTEAFF
cdr3_nt: TGTGCCAGCGCCTACCTAGGCGGGGGCACTGAAGCTTTCTTT

v_call: TRBV6-1
d_call: TRBD2
cdr3_length: 15
clone_size: .
j_call: TRBJ2-1
cdr3_aa: CASSELAGGYNEQFF
cdr3_nt: TGTGCCAGCAGTGAACTAGCGGGGGGGTACAATGAGCAGTTCTTC

v_call: TRBV19
d_call: TRBD1
cdr3_length: 12
clone_size: .
j_call: TRBJ2-4
cdr3_aa: CASSSDRGIQYF
cdr3_nt: TGTGCCAGTAGTTCAGACAGGGGTATTCAGTACTTC

v_call: TRBV19
d_call: .
cdr3_length: 14
clone_size: .
j_call: TRBJ1-1
cdr3_aa: CASSPWRTNTEAFF
cdr3_nt: TGTGCCAGTAGTCCTTGGCGGACGAACACTGAAGCTTTCTTT

v_call: TRBV7-2
d_call: .
cdr3_length: 16
clone_size: .
j_call: TRBJ1-1
cdr3_aa: CASSSTWGPGSTEAFF
cdr3_nt: TGTGCCAGCAGCTCAACATGGGGCCCAGGGAGCACTGAAGCTTTCTTT

v_call: TRBV14
d_call: .
cdr3_length: 13
clone_size: few
j_call: TRBJ1-1
cdr3_aa: CASSQELRGEAFF
cdr3_nt: TGTGCCAGCAGCCAAGAACTCAGGGGTGAAGCTTTCTTT

v_call: TRBV6-5
d_call: TRBD1
cdr3_length: 14
clone_size: .
j_call: TRBJ1-1
cdr3_aa: CASSYRGRVTEAFF
cdr3_nt: TGTGCCAGCAGTTACAGGGGGCGGGTCACTGAAGCTTTCTTT

v_call: TRBV6-6
d_call: TRBD2
cdr3_length: 16
clone_size: few
j_call: TRBJ2-1
cdr3_aa: CASRYYGTSGDNEQFF
cdr3_nt: TGTGCCAGCAGGTACTACGGGACTAGCGGGGACAATGAGCAGTTCTTC

v_call: TRBV29-1
d_call: .
cdr3_length: 14
clone_size: .
j_call: TRBJ2-3
cdr3_aa: CSVEEGRAHDTQYF
cdr3_nt: TGCAGCGTTGAAGAAGGTAGGGCTCACGATACGCAGTATTTT

v_call: TRBV10-2
d_call: TRBD1
cdr3_length: 17
clone_size: .
j_call: TRBJ2-1
cdr3_aa: CASSESIADRGYNEQFF
cdr3_nt: TGCGCCAGCAGTGAGTCGATTGCGGACAGGGGCTACAATGAGCAGTTCTTC

v_call: TRBV11-3
d_call: .
cdr3_length: 15
clone_size: once
j_call: TRBJ1-1
cdr3_aa: CASSSRVEGVDEAFF
cdr3_nt: TGTGCCAGCAGCTCCCGCGTAGAGGGCGTCGATGAAGCTTTCTTT

v_call: TRBV5-5
d_call: TRBD1
cdr3_length: 15
clone_size: .
j_call: TRBJ1-5
cdr3_aa: CASSRTGSLDQPQHF
cdr3_nt: TGTGCCAGCAGCCGGACAGGGTCGTTGGATCAGCCCCAGCATTTT

v_call: TRBV5-5
d_call: .
cdr3_length: 14
clone_size: .
j_call: TRBJ2-7
cdr3_aa: CASSLHWGKYEQYF
cdr3_nt: TGTGCCAGCAGCTTGCACTGGGGGAAGTACGAGCAGTACTTC

v_call: TRBV6-6
d_call: .
cdr3_length: 15
clone_size: .
j_call: TRBJ2-6
cdr3_aa: CASSYRLAGANVLTF
cdr3_nt: TGTGCCAGCAGTTACCGTCTTGCTGGGGCCAACGTCCTGACTTTC

v_call: TRBV7-8
d_call: .
cdr3_length: 15
clone_size: once
j_call: TRBJ2-7
cdr3_aa: CASSPRARTPGEQYF
cdr3_nt: TGTGCCAGCAGCCCAAGAGCAAGGACCCCGGGCGAGCAGTACTTC

v_call: TRBV30
d_call: TRBD1
cdr3_length: 12
clone_size: .
j_call: TRBJ1-5
cdr3_aa: CASRDSVGPQHF
cdr3_nt: TGTGCCTCCCGGGACAGTGTTGGGCCCCAGCATTTT

v_call: TRBV10-1
d_call: .
cdr3_length: 14
clone_size: .
j_call: TRBJ2-1
cdr3_aa: CASSEPGGRDEQFF
cdr3_nt: TGCGCCAGCAGTGAGCCCGGAGGCAGGGACGAGCAGTTCTTC

v_call: TRBV6-1
d_call: .
cdr3_length: 14
clone_size: .
j_call: TRBJ2-3
cdr3_aa: CASSLRQDADTQYF
cdr3_nt: TGTGCCAGCAGTTTAAGACAGGACGCAGATACGCAGTATTTT

v_call: TRBV7-2
d_call: .
cdr3_length: 13
clone_size: .
j_call: TRBJ2-4
cdr3_aa: CASSLEGVDIQYF
cdr3_nt: TGTGCCAGCAGCTTAGAAGGGGTTGACATTCAGTACTTC

v_call: TRBV11-3
d_call: .
cdr3_length: 13
clone_size: .
j_call: TRBJ2-5
cdr3_aa: CASSSGLKETQYF
cdr3_nt: TGTGCCAGCAGCTCGGGACTGAAAGAGACCCAGTACTTC

v_call: TRBV11-3
d_call: TRBD2
cdr3_length: 14
clone_size: .
j_call: TRBJ2-3
cdr3_aa: CASRPSGVSDTQYF
cdr3_nt: TGTGCCAGCAGACCTAGCGGAGTGTCAGATACGCAGTATTTT

v_call: TRBV10-2
d_call: .
cdr3_length: 14
clone_size: once
j_call: TRBJ1-1
cdr3_aa: CASSPGPMNTEAFF
cdr3_nt: TGCGCCAGCAGTCCGGGACCGATGAACACTGAAGCTTTCTTT

v_call: TRBV10-2
d_call: TRBD2
cdr3_length: 17
clone_size: .
j_call: TRBJ2-3
cdr3_aa: CASSDYGLAGSTDTQYF
cdr3_nt: TGCGCCAGCAGTGACTACGGACTAGCGGGGAGCACAGATACGCAGTATTTT

v_call: TRBV12-5
d_call: TRBD2
cdr3_length: 16
clone_size: .
j_call: TRBJ2-3
cdr3_aa: CASGRGLAGSTDTQYF
cdr3_nt: TGTGCTAGTGGCCGCGGACTAGCGGGTAGCACAGATACGCAGTATTTT

v_call: TRBV5-1
d_call: TRBD1
cdr3_length: 15
clone_size: .
j_call: TRBJ2-7
cdr3_aa: CASSFGTGSSYEQYF
cdr3_nt: TGCGCCAGCAGCTTTGGGACAGGGAGCTCCTACGAGCAGTACTTC

v_call: TRBV30
d_call: .
cdr3_length: 11
clone_size: .
j_call: TRBJ2-3
cdr3_aa: CAWSLGDTQYF
cdr3_nt: TGTGCCTGGAGTTTGGGAGATACGCAGTATTTT

v_call: TRBV19
d_call: .
cdr3_length: 15
clone_size: .
j_call: TRBJ1-1
cdr3_aa: CASSISLDGNTEAFF
cdr3_nt: TGTGCCAGTAGTATCTCCCTGGACGGGAACACTGAAGCTTTCTTT

v_call: TRBV27
d_call: .
cdr3_length: 13
clone_size: .
j_call: TRBJ2-2
cdr3_aa: CASSPPNTGELFF
cdr3_nt: TGTGCCAGCTCCCCGCCGAACACCGGGGAGCTGTTTTTT

v_call: TRBV21-1
d_call: .
cdr3_length: 13
clone_size: .
j_call: TRBJ2-3
cdr3_aa: CAPPVLRPDTQYF
cdr3_nt: TGTGCCCCCCCCGTTCTAAGGCCAGATACGCAGTATTTT

v_call: TRBV5-6
d_call: .
cdr3_length: 16
clone_size: few
j_call: TRBJ2-2
cdr3_aa: CASIEGYQANTGELFF
cdr3_nt: TGTGCCAGCATCGAGGGATATCAGGCGAACACCGGGGAGCTGTTTTTT

v_call: TRBV5-1
d_call: TRBD1
cdr3_length: 20
clone_size: once
j_call: TRBJ1-6
cdr3_aa: CASSLALGTGRASYNSPLHF
cdr3_nt: TGCGCCAGCAGCTTGGCCCTCGGGACAGGACGTGCCTCCTATAATTCACCCCTCCACTTT